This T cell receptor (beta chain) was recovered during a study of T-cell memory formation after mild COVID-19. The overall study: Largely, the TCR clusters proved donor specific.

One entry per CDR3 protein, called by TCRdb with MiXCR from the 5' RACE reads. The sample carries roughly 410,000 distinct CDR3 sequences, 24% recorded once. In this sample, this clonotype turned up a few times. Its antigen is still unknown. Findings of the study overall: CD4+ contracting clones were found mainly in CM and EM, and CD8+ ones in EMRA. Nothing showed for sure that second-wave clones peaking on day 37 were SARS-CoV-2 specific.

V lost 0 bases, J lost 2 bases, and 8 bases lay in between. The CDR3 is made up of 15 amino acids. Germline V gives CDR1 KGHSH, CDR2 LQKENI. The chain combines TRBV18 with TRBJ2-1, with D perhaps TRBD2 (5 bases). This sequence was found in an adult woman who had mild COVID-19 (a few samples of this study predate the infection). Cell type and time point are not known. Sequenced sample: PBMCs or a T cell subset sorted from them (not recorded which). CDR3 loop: CASSPPSGTYNEQFF. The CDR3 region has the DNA TGTGCCAGCTCACCACCCAGCGGAACCTACAATGAGCAGTTCTTC.